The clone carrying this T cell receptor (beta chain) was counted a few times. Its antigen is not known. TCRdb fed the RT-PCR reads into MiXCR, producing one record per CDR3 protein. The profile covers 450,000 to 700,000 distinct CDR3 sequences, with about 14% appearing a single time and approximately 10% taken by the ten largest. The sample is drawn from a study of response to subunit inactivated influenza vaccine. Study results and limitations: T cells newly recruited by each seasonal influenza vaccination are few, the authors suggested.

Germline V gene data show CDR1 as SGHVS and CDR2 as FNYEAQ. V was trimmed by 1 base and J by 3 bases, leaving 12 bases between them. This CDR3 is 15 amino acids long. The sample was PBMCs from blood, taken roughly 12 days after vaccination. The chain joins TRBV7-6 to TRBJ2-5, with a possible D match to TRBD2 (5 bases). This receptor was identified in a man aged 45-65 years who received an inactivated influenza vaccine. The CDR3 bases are TGTGCCAGCAGCTTAGACGGGATCCCCGAAGAGACCCAGTACTTC. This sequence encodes CASSLDGIPEETQYF. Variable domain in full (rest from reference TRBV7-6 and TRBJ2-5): GAGVSQSPRYKVTKRGQDVALRCDPISGHVSLYWYRQALGQGPEFLTYFNYEAQQDKSGLPNDRFSAERPEGSISTLTIQRTEQRDSAMYRCASSLDGIPEETQYFGPGTRLLVL.